Here is one T cell receptor (beta chain) with its context. The target antigen is unknown. This sample is drawn from a study of glioma-infiltrating T cells. Study findings and constraints: Only very few CDR3 sequences appeared in both tissue and blood. Gliomas, especially low-grade, showed above-expected tissue-blood divergence; non-neoplastic patients showed below.

Trimming shortened V by 7 bases and J by 0 bases, and 11 bases separated the two germline ends. The CDR3 has 14 amino acids. CDR1 MNHEY and CDR2 SVGEGT come from the germline V gene. Using RNA template, CDR3s of TCR alpha and beta were amplified with iRepertoire arm-PCR. TCRdb passed the multiplex PCR reads through MiXCR, listing each CDR3 protein once. The sample includes over 140,000 distinct CDR3 sequences, 35% to 50% of them seen just once. This sequence joins TRBV6-2 or TRBV6-3 and TRBJ2-3; no clear D. Material for sequencing was glioma tissue, nonneoplastic brain tissue, or PBMCs (not recorded which). This sequence originates from a human donor with low-grade glioma or glioblastoma, undergoing nonglioma brain surgery, or in good health (not recorded which). CDR3 coding DNA: TGTGCCAGCAAAACTGGCTCTAGCACAGATACGCAGTATTTT. Translating gives CASKTGSSTDTQYF.